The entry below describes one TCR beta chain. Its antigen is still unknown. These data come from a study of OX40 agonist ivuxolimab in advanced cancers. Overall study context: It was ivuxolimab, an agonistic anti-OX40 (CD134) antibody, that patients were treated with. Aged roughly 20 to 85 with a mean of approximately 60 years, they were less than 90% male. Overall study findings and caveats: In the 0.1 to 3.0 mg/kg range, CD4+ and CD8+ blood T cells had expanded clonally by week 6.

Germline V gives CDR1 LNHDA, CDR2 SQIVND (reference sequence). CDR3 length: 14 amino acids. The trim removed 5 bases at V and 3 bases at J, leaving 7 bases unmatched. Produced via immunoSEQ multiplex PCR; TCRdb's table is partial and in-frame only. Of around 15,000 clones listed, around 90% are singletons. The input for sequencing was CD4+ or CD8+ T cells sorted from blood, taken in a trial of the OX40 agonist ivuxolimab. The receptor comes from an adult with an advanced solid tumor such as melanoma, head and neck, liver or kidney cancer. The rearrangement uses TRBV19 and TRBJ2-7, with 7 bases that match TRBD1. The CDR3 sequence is CASSVGDSFYEQYF. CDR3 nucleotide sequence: TGTGCCAGTAGTGTAGGGGACAGCTTCTACGAGCAGTACTTC.